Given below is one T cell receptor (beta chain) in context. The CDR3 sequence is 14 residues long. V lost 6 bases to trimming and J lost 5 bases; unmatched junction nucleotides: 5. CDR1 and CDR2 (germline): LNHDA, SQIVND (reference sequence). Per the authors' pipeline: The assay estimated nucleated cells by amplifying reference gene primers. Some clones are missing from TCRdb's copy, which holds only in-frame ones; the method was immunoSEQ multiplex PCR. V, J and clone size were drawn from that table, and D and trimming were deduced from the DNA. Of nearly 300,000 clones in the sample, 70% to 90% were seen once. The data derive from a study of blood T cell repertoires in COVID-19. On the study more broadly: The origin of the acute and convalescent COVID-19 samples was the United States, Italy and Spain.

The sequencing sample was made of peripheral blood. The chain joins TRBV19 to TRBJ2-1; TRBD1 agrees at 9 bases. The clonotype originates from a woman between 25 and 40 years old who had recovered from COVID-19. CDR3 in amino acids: CASRGQGKNNEQFF. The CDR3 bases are TGTGCCAGTAGGGGACAGGGAAAAAACAATGAGCAGTTCTTC. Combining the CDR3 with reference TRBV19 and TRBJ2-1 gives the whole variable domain DGGITQSPKYLFRKEGQNVTLSCEQNLNHDAMYWYRQDPGQGLRLIYYSQIVNDFQKGDIAEGYSVSREKKESFPLTVTSAQKNPTAFYLCASRGQGKNNEQFFGPGTRLTVL.